The entry that follows covers one T cell receptor (beta chain) sequence. Its antigen is as yet unknown. For every donor, a draw yielded 7.5 to 10 milliliters of peripheral blood. This sample was included in a study of blood T cells in healthy people across ages. The second PCR ran roughly 6 to 11 cycles with a sample-barcoded 5' primer and J-beta primers. Per sample, CDR3-containing paired-end reads numbered at least 3 million. TCRdb used MiXCR to reprocess the 5' RACE reads, holding one entry per CDR3 protein. The table includes around 800,000 distinct CDR3 sequences, around two fifths detected once. Study-wide results and limits: Relative to aged donors, long-lived donors carried more naive CD4+ cells and displayed higher diversity. The donors' CMV status was not determined, possibly confounding changes in expanded clonotypes.

Sequencing was done on a sample of blood. This TCR derives from a man in his 60s in good health.

In DNA, the CDR3 is TGCGCCAGCAGCCAAGACCCTTACTTGAGCTCCTACAATGAGCAGTTCTTC. Protein sequence: CASSQDPYLSSYNEQFF. V usage is TRBV4-3 and J usage is TRBJ2-1; D gene ambiguous. Germline V gene lookup returns CDR1 LGHNA and CDR2 YSLEER. The CDR3 covers 17 residues. Trimming stripped 0 bases from V and 0 bases from J, with 12 bases between.